The entry below describes one T cell receptor beta chain. Its specificity is unknown. The CDR3 totals 16 residues. Per germline, CDR1 SQVTM and CDR2 ANQGSEA. This sample was included in a study of CXCR3-negative and CXCR3-positive naive CD8 T cells. Via 5' RACE with UMI labels, TRB cDNA libraries were prepared. Reprocessing the 5' RACE reads, TCRdb reports a single entry for every CDR3 protein and omits DNA. The sample totals some 130,000 distinct CDR3 sequences; its top ten clones hold 0.45% to 0.6%. The study, taken as a whole, reports: Similar TRBV-TRBJ gene usage was seen in naive CXCR3-negative and CXCR3-positive cells, but not in memory cells. Naive CXCR3-positive cells had TRB CDR3s more hydrophobic than those of CXCR3-negative naive cells. Relative to memory CD8+ cells, whose diversity was much lower, both naive subsets had comparably high diversity.

Every subset of CD8+ T cells was sorted in triplicate at hundreds of thousands of cells each. Sequencing input: naive CXCR3- CD8+ T cells from blood. The sample's subset: CD45RO-CCR7+CD27+CD95- naive CD8+ T cells lacking CXCR3 (TNR3-). The clonotype comes from a human donor in good health. Some clones in this sample may be carry-over from other donors' samples. V and J are TRBV29-1 and TRBJ2-1; checking the TCRdb D call of TRBD1 is not possible without DNA. CDR3 sequence reads: CSVEDQGQAIYNEQFF.